The entry that follows covers one TCR beta chain sequence. The CDR3 length is 19 residues. CDR1 SGHVS and CDR2 FNYEAQ come from the germline V gene. J was trimmed by 3 bases and V by 5 bases; bases with no gene match: 16. These data come from a study of blood T cell repertoires in COVID-19. Residents of about two dozen US areas, aged 18 to 89 years, made up the participants. Recovered status in Cohort 3 required two negative PCRs, clearance, or symptom resolution. TCRdb keeps only in-frame clones here, not all; method: immunoSEQ multiplex PCR. The table lists 160,000 or so clones, around 80% of them singletons, with around 15% in the top ten.

The source is a man aged 45-65 years who had recovered from COVID-19. The source material was PBMCs or T cells enriched from blood (not recorded which). This chain joins TRBV7-6 and TRBJ2-2; TRBD2 matches 9 bases. CDR3 residues: CASSHHPGRGGTDTGELFF. The DNA of the CDR3 is TGTGCCAGCAGCCACCACCCGGGGCGGGGGGGCACGGACACCGGGGAGCTGTTTTTT.